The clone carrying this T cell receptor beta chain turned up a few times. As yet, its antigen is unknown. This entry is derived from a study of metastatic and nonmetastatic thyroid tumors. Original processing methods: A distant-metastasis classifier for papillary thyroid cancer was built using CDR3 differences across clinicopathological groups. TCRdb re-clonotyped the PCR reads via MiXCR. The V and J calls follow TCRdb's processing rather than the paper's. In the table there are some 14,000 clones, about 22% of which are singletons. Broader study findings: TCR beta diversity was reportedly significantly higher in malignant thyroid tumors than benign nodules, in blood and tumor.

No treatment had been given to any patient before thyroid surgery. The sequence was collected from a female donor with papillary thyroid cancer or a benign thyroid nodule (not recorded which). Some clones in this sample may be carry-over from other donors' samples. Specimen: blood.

The CDR3 bases are TGTGCCAGCAGTTCAGGACAGGGCCACTACAATGAGCAGTTCTTC. Its translation: CASSSGQGHYNEQFF. The gene calls are TRBV6-5 and TRBJ2-1; TRBD1 matches at 8 bases. This CDR3 region has 15 residues. Per germline, CDR1 MNHEY and CDR2 SVGAGI. V was pared by 4 bases and J by 3 bases, with 5 bases of the junction left unmatched.